These T cell receptor beta chains were read from a single sample in a study of T cells in Graves' hyperthyroidism and ophthalmopathy. TCRdb reprocessed the multiplex PCR reads with MiXCR, giving one entry per CDR3 protein. The sample has some 490,000 distinct CDR3 sequences, roughly a sixth seen once; the top ten hold 25% to 30%. Sequences were obtained from blood. The origin of the receptors is a woman in her twenties or thirties with Graves' ophthalmopathy. The CDR3 runs from the conserved cysteine through the conserved F or W. D genes are given only for firm matches. Size is omitted from some rows. Given values are once, few, many or a class for expanded clones.

v_gene	j_gene	abundance	d_gene	CDR3aa	CDR3nt
TRBV20-1	TRBJ2-5	.	TRBD1	CSYRGLEETQYF	TGCAGCTACAGGGGGCTCGAGGAGACCCAGTACTTC
TRBV28	TRBJ2-5	.	.	CASSFVGGEETQYF	TGTGCCAGCAGTTTTGTCGGAGGTGAAGAGACCCAGTACTTC
TRBV28	TRBJ1-2	many	.	CASSYFPQGSEGYTF	TGTGCCAGCAGTTACTTTCCACAGGGATCGGAGGGCTACACCTTC
TRBV5-1	TRBJ1-1	many	.	CASSLAQTNTEAFF	TGCGCCAGCAGCTTAGCCCAAACGAACACTGAAGCTTTCTTT
TRBV24-1	TRBJ2-1	many	TRBD2	CATSGGGRVYNEQFF	TGTGCCACCAGTGGGGGCGGGAGGGTGTACAATGAGCAGTTCTTC
TRBV5-1	TRBJ2-5	.	.	CASSLRGSLRETQYF	TGCGCCAGCAGCTTGAGGGGGTCCCTCAGAGAGACCCAGTACTTC
TRBV9	TRBJ2-7	few	.	CASSVGVTSYEQYF	TGTGCCAGCAGCGTAGGCGTCACCTCCTACGAGCAGTACTTC
TRBV2	TRBJ2-7	.	.	CASSAIDRPPYEQYF	TGTGCCAGCAGCGCTATTGACCGCCCTCCGTACGAGCAGTACTTC
TRBV29-1	TRBJ1-5	many	.	CSVAFQGTDQPQHF	TGCAGCGTTGCATTTCAGGGGACGGATCAGCCCCAGCATTTT
TRBV30	TRBJ2-1	.	.	CAWSVTGSYNEQFF	TGTGCCTGGAGTGTGACTGGCTCCTACAATGAGCAGTTCTTC
TRBV28	TRBJ2-7	few	TRBD1	CASIPRDSSYEQYF	TGTGCCAGCATTCCCCGGGACAGCTCCTACGAGCAGTACTTC
TRBV4-3	TRBJ1-1	many	TRBD1	CASSHQITGGRTEAFF	TGCGCCAGCAGCCACCAAATCACAGGGGGTCGAACTGAAGCTTTCTTT
TRBV19	TRBJ2-7	few	.	CASSMLGASYEQYF	TGTGCCAGTAGCATGTTGGGGGCCTCCTACGAGCAGTACTTC
TRBV5-1	TRBJ2-3	many	TRBD1	CASSSGQGSDTQYF	TGCGCCAGCAGCTCCGGACAGGGGTCAGATACGCAGTATTTT
TRBV6-5	TRBJ1-2	.	.	CASSYLRQDYGYTF	TGTGCCAGCAGTTACTTACGACAGGATTATGGCTACACCTTC